The 28 T cell receptor beta chains given below trace back to one sample, sequenced in a study of control samples from healthy donors and cancer patients. Sequencing was performed with immunoSEQ multiplex PCR; in TCRdb, only in-frame clones are kept and a portion is missing. The repertoire consists of 200,000 or so clones, with roughly 94% occurring once and the leading ten covering roughly 1.6%. Sequencing was carried out using blood. All receptors derive from a man aged 50-59 years in good health.

In DNA form, the CDR3 reads TGTGCCAGCTCACCACCGGGACAGCGACGGAACACTGAAGCTTTCTTT. Residues: CASSPPGQRRNTEAFF. The V call is TRBV18, the J call TRBJ1-1, with TRBD1 matching 7 bases. V gave up 0 bases and J gave up 1 base; unmatched junction bases: 5. The CDR3 is 16 amino acids. Germline CDR1 reads KGHSH; CDR2 reads LQKENI.

The J gene is TRBJ2-3, the V gene TRBV4-1; no clear D. V shed 0 bases and J shed 2 bases, with 15 bases lying between them. The germline V gene has CDR1 MGHRA and CDR2 YSYEKL. This CDR3 is 17 amino acids long. The CDR3 DNA is TGCGCCAGCAGCCAAGAAGAGATCGGTACCGCCACAGATACGCAGTATTTT. Translated, it gives CASSQEEIGTATDTQYF.

J is TRBJ1-1 and V is TRBV7-9, with a possible D match to TRBD1 (5 bases). CDR1 and CDR2 from the germline V gene are SEHNR and FQNEAQ (reference sequence). This CDR3 is 13 amino acids long. V lost 3 bases to trimming and J lost 1 base, with 6 bases between them. CDR3 residues: CASSFTGNTEAFF. The CDR3 nucleotides read TGTGCCAGCAGCTTTACAGGGAACACTGAAGCTTTCTTT.

The J gene is TRBJ1-6, the V gene TRBV7-8; D not certain. The CDR3 spans 13 residues. V was shortened by 2 bases and J by 10 bases, with 9 bases between the two germline ends. Per the germline V gene, CDR1 is SGHVS and CDR2 is FQNEAQ. CDR3 DNA sequence: TGTGCCAGCAGCTTACAGGCACGCTCACCCCTCCACTTT. Amino acid sequence: CASSLQARSPLHF.

This clone showed up just a few times. This chain links TRBV30 with TRBJ1-1; D gene ambiguous. This CDR3 is built from 11 residues. Germline CDR1 GTSNPN, CDR2 SVGIG (reference sequence). Trimming took off 4 bases at V and 11 bases at J, with 14 bases between the two ends. CDR3 DNA: TGTGCCTGGATAATCGGGTTGCGGGCTTTCTTT. Translated, it gives CAWIIGLRAFF. The full variable domain, with the rest looked up from reference TRBV30 and TRBJ1-1, is SQTIHQWPATLVQPVGSPLSLECTVEGTSNPNLYWYRQAAGRGLQLLFYSVGIGQISSEVPQNLSASRPQDRQFILSSKKLLLSDSGFYLCAWIIGLRAFFGQGTRLTVV.

The table lists this clone with a count of one. The chain links TRBV3-1 (or the pseudogene TRBV3-2) to TRBJ2-5; 9 nucleotides line up with TRBD2. The germline CDR1 and CDR2 sequences are LGHDT and YNNKEL (reference sequence). With 4 bases clipped from V and 5 bases from J, the junction kept 11 bases outside the gene matches. The CDR3 loop spans 16 amino acids. The DNA of the CDR3 is TGTGCCAGCAGCCTGAGGACAGCGGGGGGAGGGGAGACCCAGTACTTC. Its translation is CASSLRTAGGGETQYF.

For the CDR3, the DNA is TGTGCCAGCATGGGGGAGGGCAGGGGCAATCAGCCCCAGCATTTT. It specifies CASMGEGRGNQPQHF. This rearrangement joins TRBV28 to TRBJ1-5, with D possibly matching TRBD1 (5 bases). The CDR3 is 15 residues long. The V and J ends lost 7 bases and 2 bases respectively, with 15 bases between them. Germline V gene data show CDR1 as MDHEN and CDR2 as SYDVKM. The variable domain in full, with the rest retrieved from reference TRBV28 and TRBJ1-5, is DVKVTQSSRYLVKRTGEKVFLECVQDMDHENMFWYRQDPGLGLRLIYFSYDVKMKEKGDIPEGYSVSREKKERFSLILESASTNQTSMYLCASMGEGRGNQPQHFGDGTRLSIL.

The sample holds one count of this clone. The rearrangement links TRBV6-5 to TRBJ2-7; 7 bases agree with TRBD1. This CDR3 spans 14 amino acids. Germline CDR1 reads MNHEY; CDR2 reads SVGAGI. The J segment lost 2 bases and the V segment lost 6 bases, leaving 7 bases of the junction unmatched. CDR3 nucleotide sequence: TGTGCCAGCAGCCGAGACAGGGCTGCCTACGAGCAGTACGTC. Its protein is CASSRDRAAYEQYV.

The V gene is TRBV5-5, the J gene TRBJ2-1; 11 bases are shared with TRBD2. The CDR3 covers 16 residues. V was pared by 0 bases and J by 4 bases, with 3 bases of the junction left unmatched. Germline CDR1 SGHKS, CDR2 YYEKEE (reference sequence). The CDR3 protein is CASSLASGGLYNEQFF. The CDR3 DNA is TGTGCCAGCAGCTTGGCTAGCGGGGGGCTTTACAATGAGCAGTTCTTC.

This chain uses TRBV5-6 with TRBJ1-5; no firm D call. Germline-derived CDR1 and CDR2 are SGHDT and YYEEEE. The CDR3 runs 16 residues. V was trimmed by 0 bases and J by 2 bases, leaving 12 bases between them. The CDR3 coding sequence is TGTGCCAGCAGCTTGGGCCGGCTCCGGGGCAATCAGCCCCAGCATTTT. This translates into CASSLGRLRGNQPQHF.

This chain joins TRBV5-6 and TRBJ1-2; D call uncertain. Germline assignment: CDR1 SGHDT and CDR2 YYEEEE. The V end was cut by 5 bases, the J end by 3 bases, with 8 bases between. The length of the CDR3 is 12 residues. In DNA, the CDR3 is TGTGCCAGCAGTAAGACGGACTATGGCTACACCTTC. Its translation: CASSKTDYGYTF.

This clone has only a few counts. The chain links TRBV5-5 to TRBJ1-2; D might be TRBD1 (6 bases). V lost 0 bases and J 8 bases, leaving 11 bases between the germline ends. Germline V CDR1 and CDR2: SGHKS, YYEKEE (reference sequence). The length of the CDR3 is 13 residues. CDR3 protein: CASSLEGTLGYTF. CDR3 DNA sequence: TGTGCCAGCAGCTTGGAGGGGACATTGGGCTACACCTTC.

The V and J genes are TRBV6-5 and TRBJ1-1, with D perhaps matching TRBD1 (6 bases). V lost 7 bases to trimming and J lost 0 bases, with 12 bases between them. CDR1 is MNHEY and CDR2 is SVGAGI in the germline V gene. This CDR3 has 14 amino acids. CDR3: CASTLTGLNTEAFF. The CDR3 coding sequence is TGTGCCAGCACCTTGACAGGACTGAACACTGAAGCTTTCTTT.

The J gene is TRBJ1-1, the V gene TRBV5-6, with D unclear. The V end lost 4 bases, the J end lost 3 bases, and 10 bases lay between the germline ends. Germline V lookup: CDR1 SGHDT, CDR2 YYEEEE. This CDR3 spans 13 amino acids. DNA for the CDR3: TGTGCCAGCAGCCCCCCGCCCTACACTGAAGCTTTCTTT. This gives the protein CASSPPPYTEAFF.

This clone was detected only once. This chain links TRBV5-1 with TRBJ2-7; D possibly corresponds to TRBD1 (5 bases). V was cut by 2 bases and J by 2 bases, with 11 bases left in between. The germline V gene has CDR1 SGHRS and CDR2 YFSETQ. The CDR3 extends over 14 amino acids. In DNA form, the CDR3 reads TGCGCCAGCAGCTTCGGACAACCTACCTACGAGCAGTACTTC. It translates to CASSFGQPTYEQYF.

The chain combines TRBV14 with TRBJ2-2, with D uncertain. CDR3 length: 15 amino acids. Per germline, CDR1 SGHDN and CDR2 FVKESK. The V and J ends lost 0 bases and 3 bases respectively, with 8 bases between them. In DNA, the CDR3 is TGTGCCAGCAGCCAAGATCGCCCGGACACCGGGGAGCTGTTTTTT. This encodes CASSQDRPDTGELFF. Based on the CDR3 plus reference TRBV14 and TRBJ2-2, the full variable domain is EAGVTQFPSHSVIEKGQTVTLRCDPISGHDNLYWYRRVMGKEIKFLLHFVKESKQDESGMPNNRFLAERTGGTYSTLKVQPAELEDSGVYFCASSQDRPDTGELFFGEGSRLTVL.

The rearrangement links TRBV19 to TRBJ1-2; 11 nucleotides align to TRBD1. The CDR3 is 15 amino acids. Losses at the gene ends were 2 bases for V and 9 bases for J; bases not matched to a gene: 8. CDR1 and CDR2 (germline): LNHDA, SQIVND (reference sequence). CDR3 loop: CASSIPDRGRGSYTF. The CDR3 DNA reads TGTGCCAGTAGTATACCGGACAGGGGGCGAGGAAGCTACACCTTC.

The chain carries TRBV6-2 or TRBV6-3 and TRBJ2-4; D might be TRBD1 or TRBD2, each matching 7 bases. Germline loops: CDR1 MNHEY, CDR2 SVGEGT. The V end lost 3 bases, the J end lost 7 bases, and 10 bases lay between the germline ends. This CDR3 region has 13 residues. The CDR3: CASSYQGGNIQYF. CDR3 sequence (DNA): TGTGCCAGCAGTTATCAGGGGGGGAACATTCAGTACTTC.

J is TRBJ2-7 and V is TRBV4-2; maybe TRBD1 (6 bases). The CDR3 runs to 14 residues. The V and J ends lost 0 bases and 6 bases respectively, with 12 bases between them. CDR1 and CDR2 from the germline V gene are LGHNA and YNFKEQ. The chain's CDR3 is CASSQDLTGSEQYF. The CDR3 DNA reads as TGTGCCAGCAGCCAAGATCTAACAGGGTCCGAGCAGTACTTC.

The V and J genes are TRBV7-9 and TRBJ2-3, with 9 bases lining up with TRBD2. V dropped 3 bases and J dropped 2; count of bases not matched to a gene: 3. CDR1 is SEHNR and CDR2 is FQNEAQ in the germline V gene (reference sequence). There are 15 residues in the CDR3. The CDR3 reads CASSFLAGITDTQYF. CDR3 bases: TGTGCCAGCAGCTTCCTAGCGGGGATCACAGATACGCAGTATTTT.

The chain couples TRBV7-2 to TRBJ2-1; D ambiguous. V shed 6 bases and J shed 0 bases, with 18 bases lying between them. This CDR3 is 17 amino acids long. Germline V gene sequence: CDR1 SGHTA, CDR2 FQGNSA. Here the CDR3 DNA reads TGTGCCAGCAGTCGTAGCCAGTCCCAAAGCTCCTACAATGAGCAGTTCTTC. It is translated as CASSRSQSQSSYNEQFF.

The CDR3 reads CASRRTGNEKLFF. The CDR3 region has the DNA TGTGCCAGCAGGAGGACAGGGAATGAAAAACTGTTTTTT. The chain employs TRBV5-4 and TRBJ1-4, with TRBD1 matching over 8 bases. The CDR3 is made up of 13 amino acids. The V segment lost 5 bases and the J segment 5 bases; nucleotides outside the gene matches: 2. Germline CDR1 reads SGHNT; CDR2 reads YYREEE (reference sequence).

The J gene is TRBJ1-5, the V gene TRBV6-6; perhaps TRBD1 as D (5 bases). In germline, CDR1 is MNHNY, CDR2 SVGAGI (reference sequence). The CDR3 is 15 amino acids. With 5 bases removed from V and 1 base from J, the gap between germline ends came to 12 bases. The CDR3 DNA follows: TGTGCCAGCAGTGACGGGACGATAAGCAATCAGCCCCAGCATTTT. Its translation is CASSDGTISNQPQHF.

The CDR3 is CASSEGPGHIINEQFF. DNA for the CDR3: TGTGCCAGCAGTGAAGGCCCGGGACATATCATCAATGAGCAGTTCTTC. The J gene is TRBJ2-1, the V gene TRBV2; D possibly corresponds to TRBD1 (6 bases). Trimming pared 1 base from V and 6 bases from J, leaving 16 bases between. CDR1 and CDR2 from the germline V gene are SNHLY and FYNNEI. This CDR3 spans 16 amino acids.

The chain carries TRBV3-1 (or the pseudogene TRBV3-2) and TRBJ1-4; D unresolved. This CDR3 spans 16 amino acids. Germline assignment: CDR1 LGHDT and CDR2 YNNKEL (reference sequence). V was shortened by 4 bases and J by 4 bases, with 16 bases between the two germline ends. The CDR3 reads CASSPLGLGGNEKLFF. In DNA form, the CDR3 reads TGTGCCAGCAGCCCACTAGGTCTGGGAGGTAATGAAAAACTGTTTTTT.

The chain joins TRBV23-1 to TRBJ1-2; D gene unclear. TRBV23-1 is an ORF, with its function uncertain. This CDR3 is 14 amino acids long. The V gene lost 1 base and the J gene lost 4 bases, with 10 bases spanning the gap. The chain's CDR3 is CASSQYKGSYGYTF. CDR3 bases: TGCGCCAGCAGTCAATACAAAGGGAGCTATGGCTACACCTTC.

The J gene is TRBJ2-5, the V gene TRBV7-2; 8 nucleotides agree with TRBD1. Trimming cost V 0 bases and J 2 bases; bases outside gene matches: 5. Germline V CDR1 and CDR2: SGHTA, FQGNSA. The CDR3 totals 16 residues. CDR3 DNA: TGTGCCAGCAGCTTAGCTGCCGGGACAGGACAAGAGACCCAGTACTTC. Protein sequence: CASSLAAGTGQETQYF.

This chain links TRBV5-1 with TRBJ2-3, with TRBD1 matching over 7 bases. From germline, CDR1 is SGHRS and CDR2 YFSETQ. V was clipped by 4 bases and J by 4 bases; unmatched bases: 9. This CDR3 comprises 15 residues. DNA for the CDR3: TGCGCCAGCAGCCCCGCCGGGACAGAGTCAGATACGCAGTATTTT. Its protein product is CASSPAGTESDTQYF.